This TCR beta chain was recorded in a study of T cells expressing NK-cell markers. In regard to this clonotype: Its antigen is unidentified.

The CDR3 runs to 14 residues. Using the 5' RACE reads, TCRdb records one entry per CDR3 protein without DNA. Its clone listing holds about 400,000 distinct CDR3 sequences. Notes on the study in general: No clear determination of HCMV specificity was made for expanded NKG2C+ T cell clones. The contribution of dominant NKG2C+ clonotypes to CD8+ T cells in six donors was 1.0-7.0%.

V usage is TRBV21-1 and J usage is TRBJ2-1; lacking DNA, the TRBD2 call made by TCRdb goes unchecked. TRBV21-1 is annotated as a pseudogene. Sequenced: blood T cells: a sorted CD56 or NKG2C T cell subset, CD4+ or CD8+ T cells, or bulk PBMC T cells (not recorded which). The receptor's source is a woman in her 50s in good health. The CDR3 sequence is CARRTSGRYNEQFF.